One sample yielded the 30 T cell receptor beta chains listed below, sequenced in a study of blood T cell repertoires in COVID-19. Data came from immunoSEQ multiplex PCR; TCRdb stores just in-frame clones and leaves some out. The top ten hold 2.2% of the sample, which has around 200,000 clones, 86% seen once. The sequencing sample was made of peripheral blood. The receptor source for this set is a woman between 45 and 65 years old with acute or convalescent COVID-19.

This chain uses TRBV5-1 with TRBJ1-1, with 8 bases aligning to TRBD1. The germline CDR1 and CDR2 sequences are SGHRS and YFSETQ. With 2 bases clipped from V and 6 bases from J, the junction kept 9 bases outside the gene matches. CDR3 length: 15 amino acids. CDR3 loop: CASSLTLQGASEAFF. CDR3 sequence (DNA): TGCGCCAGCAGCTTAACGCTCCAGGGGGCCTCTGAAGCTTTCTTT.

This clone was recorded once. The CDR3 here is CASSDRGLVSYEQYF. CDR3 nucleotides: TGTGCCAGCAGTGACAGGGGGTTAGTATCCTACGAGCAGTACTTC. The rearrangement uses TRBV2 and TRBJ2-7; 7 nucleotides agree with TRBD1. Germline loops: CDR1 SNHLY, CDR2 FYNNEI. V trimming: 3 bases; J trimming: 1 base; junction bases outside the gene matches: 6. This CDR3 comprises 15 residues.

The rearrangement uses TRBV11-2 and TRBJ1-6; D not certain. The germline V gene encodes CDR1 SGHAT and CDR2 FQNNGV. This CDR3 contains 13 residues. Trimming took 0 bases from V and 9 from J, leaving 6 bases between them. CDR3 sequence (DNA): TGTGCCAGCAGCTTAGAAGGGAGTTCACCCCTCCACTTT. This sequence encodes CASSLEGSSPLHF.

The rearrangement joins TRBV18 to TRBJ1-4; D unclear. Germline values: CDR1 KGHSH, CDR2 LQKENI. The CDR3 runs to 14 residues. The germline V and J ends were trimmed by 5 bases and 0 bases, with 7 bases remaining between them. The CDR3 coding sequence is TGTGCCAGCTCATTGAGGTCAACTAATGAAAAACTGTTTTTT. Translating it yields CASSLRSTNEKLFF.

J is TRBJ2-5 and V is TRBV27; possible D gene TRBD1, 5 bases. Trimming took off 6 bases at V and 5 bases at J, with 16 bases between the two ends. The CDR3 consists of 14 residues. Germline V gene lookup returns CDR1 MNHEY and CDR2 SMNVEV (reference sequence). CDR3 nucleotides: TGTGCCAGCAGGCCTCTGGGGCTCGGGGAGACCCAGTACTTC. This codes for CASRPLGLGETQYF.

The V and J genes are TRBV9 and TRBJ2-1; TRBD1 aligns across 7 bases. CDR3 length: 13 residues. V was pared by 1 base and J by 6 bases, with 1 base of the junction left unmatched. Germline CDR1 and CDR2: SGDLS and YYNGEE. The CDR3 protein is CASSVTGVNEQFF. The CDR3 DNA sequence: TGTGCCAGCAGCGTAACAGGGGTCAATGAGCAGTTCTTC.

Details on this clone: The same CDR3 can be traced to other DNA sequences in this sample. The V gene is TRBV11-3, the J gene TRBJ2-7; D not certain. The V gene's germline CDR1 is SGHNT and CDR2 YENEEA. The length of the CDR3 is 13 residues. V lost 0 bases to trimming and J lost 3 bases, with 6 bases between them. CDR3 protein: CASSLDPGYEQYF. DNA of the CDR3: TGTGCCAGCAGCTTAGATCCCGGCTACGAGCAGTACTTC.

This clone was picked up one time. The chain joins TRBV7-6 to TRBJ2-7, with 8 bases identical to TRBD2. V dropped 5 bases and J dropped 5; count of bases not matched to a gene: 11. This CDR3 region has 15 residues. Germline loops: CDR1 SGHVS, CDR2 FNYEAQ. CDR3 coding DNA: TGTGCCAGCAGCCGCGCGGGGGGCCGGGACGACGAGCAGTACTTC. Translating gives CASSRAGGRDDEQYF.

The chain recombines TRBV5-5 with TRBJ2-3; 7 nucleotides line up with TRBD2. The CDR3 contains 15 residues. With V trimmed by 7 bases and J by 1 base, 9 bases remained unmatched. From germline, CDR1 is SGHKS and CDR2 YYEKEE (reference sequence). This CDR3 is CASAPSGGGTDTQYF. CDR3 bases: TGTGCCAGCGCCCCCTCTGGGGGGGGCACAGATACGCAGTATTTT.

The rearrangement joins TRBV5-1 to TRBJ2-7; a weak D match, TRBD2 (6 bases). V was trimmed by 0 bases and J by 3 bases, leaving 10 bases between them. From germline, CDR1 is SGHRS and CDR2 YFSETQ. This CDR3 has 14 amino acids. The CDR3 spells CASSLGRVGYEQYF. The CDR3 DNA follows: TGCGCCAGCAGCTTGGGGAGGGTCGGCTACGAGCAGTACTTC.

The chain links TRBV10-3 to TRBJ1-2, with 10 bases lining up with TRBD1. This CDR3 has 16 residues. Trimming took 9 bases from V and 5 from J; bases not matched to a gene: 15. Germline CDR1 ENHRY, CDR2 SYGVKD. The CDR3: CAMYWGQGRGTYGYTF. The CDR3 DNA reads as TGTGCCATGTATTGGGGACAGGGGAGGGGTACGTATGGCTACACCTTC.

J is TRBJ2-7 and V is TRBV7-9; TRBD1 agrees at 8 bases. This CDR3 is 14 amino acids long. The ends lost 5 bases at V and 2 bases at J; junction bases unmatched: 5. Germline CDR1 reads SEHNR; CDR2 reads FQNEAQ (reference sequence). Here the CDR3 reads CASSPGQGPYEQYF. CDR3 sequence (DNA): TGTGCCAGCAGCCCCGGACAGGGCCCCTACGAGCAGTACTTC. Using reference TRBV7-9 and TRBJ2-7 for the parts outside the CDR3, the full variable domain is DTGVSQNPRHKITKRGQNVTFRCDPISEHNRLYWYRQTLGQGPEFLTYFQNEAQLEKSRLLSDRFSAERPKGSFSTLEIQRTEQGDSAMYLCASSPGQGPYEQYFGPGTRLTVT.

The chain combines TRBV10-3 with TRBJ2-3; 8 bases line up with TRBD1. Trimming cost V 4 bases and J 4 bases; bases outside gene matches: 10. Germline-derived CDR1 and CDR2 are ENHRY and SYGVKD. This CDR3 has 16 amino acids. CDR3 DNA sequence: TGTGCCATCAGTGCCCCTTTCGGACAGGGCCCAGATACGCAGTATTTT. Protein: CAISAPFGQGPDTQYF.

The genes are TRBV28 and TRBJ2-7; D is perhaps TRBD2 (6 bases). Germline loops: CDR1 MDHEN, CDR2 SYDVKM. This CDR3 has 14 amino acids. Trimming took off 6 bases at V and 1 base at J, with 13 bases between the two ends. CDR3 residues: CASRTPRGSYEQYF. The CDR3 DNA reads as TGTGCCAGCAGAACACCCCGGGGGTCCTACGAGCAGTACTTC.

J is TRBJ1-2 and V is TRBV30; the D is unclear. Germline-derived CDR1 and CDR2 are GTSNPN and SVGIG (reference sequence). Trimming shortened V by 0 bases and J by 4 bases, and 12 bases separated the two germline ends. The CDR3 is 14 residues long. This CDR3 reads CAWSVNWAGYGYTF. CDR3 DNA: TGTGCCTGGAGTGTAAACTGGGCAGGCTATGGCTACACCTTC. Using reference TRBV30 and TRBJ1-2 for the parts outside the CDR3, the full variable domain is SQTIHQWPATLVQPVGSPLSLECTVEGTSNPNLYWYRQAAGRGLQLLFYSVGIGQISSEVPQNLSASRPQDRQFILSSKKLLLSDSGFYLCAWSVNWAGYGYTFGSGTRLTVV.

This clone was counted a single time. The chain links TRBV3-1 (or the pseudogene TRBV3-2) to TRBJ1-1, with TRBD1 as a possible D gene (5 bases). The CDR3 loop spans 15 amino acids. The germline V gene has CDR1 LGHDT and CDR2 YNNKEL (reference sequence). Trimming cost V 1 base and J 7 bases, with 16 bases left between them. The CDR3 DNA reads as TGTGCCAGCAGCCAAGTCCGCCGATTGGGGGGTGAAGCTTTCTTT. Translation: CASSQVRRLGGEAFF.

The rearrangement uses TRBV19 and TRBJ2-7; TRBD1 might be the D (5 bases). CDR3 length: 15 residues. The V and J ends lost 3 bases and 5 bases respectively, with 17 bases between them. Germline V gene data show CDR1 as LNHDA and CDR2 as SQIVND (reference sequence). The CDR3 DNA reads TGTGCCAGTAGTATCAGGGCCAATAGTCGCGACGAGCAGTACTTC. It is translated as CASSIRANSRDEQYF.

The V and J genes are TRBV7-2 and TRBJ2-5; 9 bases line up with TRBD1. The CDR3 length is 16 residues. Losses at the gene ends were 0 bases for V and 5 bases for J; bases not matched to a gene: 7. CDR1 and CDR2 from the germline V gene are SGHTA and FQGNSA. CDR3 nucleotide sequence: TGTGCCAGCAGCTTAGCCGGTGGGACAGGGAGGGAGACCCAGTACTTC. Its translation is CASSLAGGTGRETQYF. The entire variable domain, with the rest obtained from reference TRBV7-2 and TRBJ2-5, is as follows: GAGVSQSPSNKVTEKGKDVELRCDPISGHTALYWYRQSLGQGLEFLIYFQGNSAPDKSGLPSDRFSAERTGGSVSTLTIQRTQQEDSAVYLCASSLAGGTGRETQYFGPGTRLLVL.

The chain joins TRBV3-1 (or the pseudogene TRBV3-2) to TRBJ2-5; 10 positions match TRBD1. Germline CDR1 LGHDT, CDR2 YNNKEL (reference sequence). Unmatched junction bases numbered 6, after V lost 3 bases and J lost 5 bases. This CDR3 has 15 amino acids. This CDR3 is CASSQEGTGDETQYF. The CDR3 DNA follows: TGTGCCAGCAGCCAGGAGGGGACAGGGGACGAGACCCAGTACTTC.

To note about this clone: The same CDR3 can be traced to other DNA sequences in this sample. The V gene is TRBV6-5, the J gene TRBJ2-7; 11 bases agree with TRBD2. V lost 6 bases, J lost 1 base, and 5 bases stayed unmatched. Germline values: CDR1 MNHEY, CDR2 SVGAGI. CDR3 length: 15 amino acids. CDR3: CASSTGTSGSYEQYF. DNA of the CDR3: TGTGCCAGCAGCACTGGGACTAGCGGTTCCTACGAGCAGTACTTC.

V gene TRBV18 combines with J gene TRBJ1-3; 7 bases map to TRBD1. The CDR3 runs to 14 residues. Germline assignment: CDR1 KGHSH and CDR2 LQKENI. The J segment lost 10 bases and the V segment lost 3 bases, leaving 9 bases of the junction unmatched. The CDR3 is CASSPNRQGQTIYF. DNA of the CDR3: TGTGCCAGCTCACCGAATCGACAGGGTCAAACCATATATTTT.

DNA for the CDR3: TGTGCCAGCAGCTTAAGAGTAGCGGGAGGTGTTAATGAGCAGTTCTTC. Protein: CASSLRVAGGVNEQFF. The rearrangement uses TRBV7-7 and TRBJ2-1, with TRBD2 identical over 10 bases. The V and J ends lost 2 bases and 7 bases, in that order; junction bases with no gene match: 8. Germline lookup yields CDR1 SSHAT and CDR2 FNYEAQ (reference sequence). The CDR3 covers 16 residues.

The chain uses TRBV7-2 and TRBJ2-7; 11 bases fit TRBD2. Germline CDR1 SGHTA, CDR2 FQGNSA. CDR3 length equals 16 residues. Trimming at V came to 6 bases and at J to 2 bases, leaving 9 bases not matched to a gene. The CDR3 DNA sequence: TGTGCCAGCAGTATCTCCGGGACTAGCGGAGCCTACGAGCAGTACTTC. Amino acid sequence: CASSISGTSGAYEQYF.

The CDR3 region has the DNA TGTGCCAGCAGCCGAGCGGGAGACGAGCAGTACTTC. Translated: CASSRAGDEQYF. J is TRBJ2-7 and V is TRBV6-2 or TRBV6-3, with 8 nucleotides matching TRBD2. There are 12 residues in the CDR3. After removal of 6 bases from V and 5 bases from J, the junction contained 3 bases not matched to a gene. In germline, CDR1 is MNHEY, CDR2 SVGEGT.

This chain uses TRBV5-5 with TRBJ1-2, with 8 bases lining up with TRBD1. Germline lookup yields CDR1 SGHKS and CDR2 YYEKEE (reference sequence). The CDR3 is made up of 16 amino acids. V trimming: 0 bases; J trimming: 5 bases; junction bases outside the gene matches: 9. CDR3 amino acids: CASSLVGTGMEYGYTF. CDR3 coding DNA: TGTGCCAGCAGCTTGGTTGGGACAGGAATGGAGTATGGCTACACCTTC.

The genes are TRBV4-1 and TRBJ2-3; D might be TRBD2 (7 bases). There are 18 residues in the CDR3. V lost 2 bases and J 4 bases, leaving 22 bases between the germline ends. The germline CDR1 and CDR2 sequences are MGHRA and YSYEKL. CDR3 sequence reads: CASSQLPTWGGASDTQYF. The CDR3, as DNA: TGCGCCAGCAGCCAACTTCCTACTTGGGGGGGGGCCTCAGATACGCAGTATTTT.

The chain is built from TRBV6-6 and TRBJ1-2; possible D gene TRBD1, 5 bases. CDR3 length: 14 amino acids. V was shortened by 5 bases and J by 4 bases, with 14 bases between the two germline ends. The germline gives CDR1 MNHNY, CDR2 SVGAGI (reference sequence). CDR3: CASSPFGAAYGYTF. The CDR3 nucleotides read TGTGCCAGCAGTCCGTTTGGGGCCGCCTATGGCTACACCTTC.

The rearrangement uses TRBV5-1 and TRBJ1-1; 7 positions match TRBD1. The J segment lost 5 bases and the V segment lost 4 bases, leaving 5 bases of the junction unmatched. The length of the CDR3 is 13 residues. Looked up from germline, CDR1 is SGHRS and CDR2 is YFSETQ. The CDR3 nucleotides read TGCGCCAGCAGCGGGGACAGTCTGACTGAAGCTTTCTTT. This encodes CASSGDSLTEAFF.

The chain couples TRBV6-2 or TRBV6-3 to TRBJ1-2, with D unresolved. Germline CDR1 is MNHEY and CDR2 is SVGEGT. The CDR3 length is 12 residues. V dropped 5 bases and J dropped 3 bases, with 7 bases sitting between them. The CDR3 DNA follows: TGTGCCAGCAGTGAGCAGGACTATGGCTACACCTTC. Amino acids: CASSEQDYGYTF.

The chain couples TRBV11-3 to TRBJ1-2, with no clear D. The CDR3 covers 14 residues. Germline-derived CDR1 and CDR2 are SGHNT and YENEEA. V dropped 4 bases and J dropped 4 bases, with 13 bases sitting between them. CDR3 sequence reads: CASSSALTGYGYTF. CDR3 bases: TGTGCCAGCAGCTCCGCGTTGACTGGCTATGGCTACACCTTC.